Below are 26 T cell receptor beta chains sequenced from a single sample in a study of shared clonotypes between healthy human individuals. Clones were sequenced by immunoSEQ multiplex PCR, and TCRdb holds only the in-frame ones, with some missing. Of under 750,000 clones in the sample, 55% to 75% were seen once. Material for sequencing was memory CD4+ T cells sorted from blood. Subset reported: CD45RA-negative fraction. The source of these receptors is a woman aged 25 to 39 in good health.

The chain is built from TRBV28 and TRBJ2-5; maybe TRBD2 (7 bases). V lost 4 bases, J lost 2 bases, and 20 bases lay in between. This CDR3 region has 17 residues. Per germline, CDR1 MDHEN and CDR2 SYDVKM. In DNA form, the CDR3 reads TGTGCCAGCAGTTCGGGGGGCACCGGACTTTTACAAGAGACCCAGTACTTC. Translated, it gives CASSSGGTGLLQETQYF.

V gene TRBV19 combines with J gene TRBJ1-5, with 7 bases that match TRBD1. Germline V gene lookup returns CDR1 LNHDA and CDR2 SQIVND (reference sequence). CDR3 length: 16 amino acids. The junction had 8 bases not matched to a gene; V was cut back by 3 bases and J by 3 bases. The CDR3 protein is CASSIIRTGYNQPQHF. In DNA, the CDR3 is TGTGCCAGTAGTATCATCCGGACAGGCTACAATCAGCCCCAGCATTTT.

The chain couples TRBV7-2 to TRBJ1-1, with D possibly being TRBD1 (5 bases). Germline-derived CDR1 and CDR2 are SGHTA and FQGNSA. This CDR3 contains 13 residues. V lost 5 bases, J lost 3 bases, and 10 bases lay in between. CDR3 in amino acids: CASSIDSHTEAFF. The CDR3 coding sequence is TGTGCCAGCAGCATAGACAGCCACACTGAAGCTTTCTTT.

CDR3 sequence (DNA): TGTGCCAGCAGTTACAGGGGGGCGAACACCGGGGAGCTGTTTTTT. This gives the protein CASSYRGANTGELFF. V and J are TRBV6-5 and TRBJ2-2, with D tentatively TRBD1 or TRBD2 (6 bases each). V lost 2 bases and J 0 bases, leaving 7 bases between the germline ends. Germline V gene sequence: CDR1 MNHEY, CDR2 SVGAGI. The CDR3 totals 15 residues.

The J gene is TRBJ2-1, the V gene TRBV30; 9 bases are a match to TRBD1. This CDR3 is 14 amino acids long. V lost 3 bases and J lost 3; bases outside the gene matches: 3. Germline V CDR1 and CDR2: GTSNPN, SVGIG (reference sequence). As DNA, the CDR3 is TGTGCCTGGAGAACGGGACAGGGCTACAATGAGCAGTTCTTC. Translated: CAWRTGQGYNEQFF.

The chain recombines TRBV10-3 with TRBJ2-1; D call uncertain. The germline V gene encodes CDR1 ENHRY and CDR2 SYGVKD. Deletions cut 5 bases from V and 0 bases from J, with 8 bases between. The CDR3 runs 14 residues. In DNA form, the CDR3 reads TGTGCCATCAGTTTACTAAGCTCCTACAATGAGCAGTTCTTC. Translated, it gives CAISLLSSYNEQFF.

The V and J genes are TRBV11-2 and TRBJ2-1; D gene ambiguous. Trimming took 6 bases from V and 0 from J, leaving 12 bases between them. Germline V gives CDR1 SGHAT, CDR2 FQNNGV. The CDR3 loop spans 15 amino acids. The CDR3 DNA is TGTGCCAGCAGACCACAAGCAAGCTCCTACAATGAGCAGTTCTTC. Translation gives CASRPQASSYNEQFF.

The chain is built from TRBV14 and TRBJ2-1; TRBD2 matches 9 bases. J gave up 11 bases and V 0 bases, and 8 bases lay outside the gene matches. This CDR3 comprises 15 residues. Germline assignment: CDR1 SGHDN and CDR2 FVKESK. Written as DNA, the CDR3 is TGTGCCAGCAGCCAAGATTTGGCGGGAGGGCCTCAGCAGTTCTTC. This gives the protein CASSQDLAGGPQQFF.

This clone has only a few counts. This sequence joins TRBV11-3 and TRBJ2-5, with D possibly called TRBD1 or TRBD2 (5 bases each). The CDR3 runs 15 residues. Trimming shortened V by 3 bases and J by 5 bases, and 16 bases separated the two germline ends. Germline CDR1 is SGHNT and CDR2 is YENEEA. CDR3 amino acids: CASSLGDGHTETQYF. The CDR3 DNA reads TGTGCCAGCAGCTTGGGGGACGGCCATACGGAGACCCAGTACTTC.

For this clone: Additional DNA sequences in this sample encode the identical CDR3. The CDR3 here is CASSVGGSTDTQYF. The DNA for the CDR3 is TGTGCCAGCAGCGTTGGCGGGAGCACAGATACGCAGTATTTT. The rearrangement links TRBV9 to TRBJ2-3; the D gene is possibly TRBD2 (5 bases). Germline CDR1 and CDR2: SGDLS and YYNGEE. The V end lost 2 bases, the J end lost 0 bases, and 7 bases lay between the germline ends. The CDR3 totals 14 residues. Together with reference TRBV9 and TRBJ2-3, the CDR3 gives the full variable domain: DSGVTQTPKHLITATGQRVTLRCSPRSGDLSVYWYQQSLDQGLQFLIQYYNGEERAKGNILERFSAQQFPDLHSELNLSSLELGDSALYFCASSVGGSTDTQYFGPGTRLTVL.

A few counts support this clone. The rearrangement uses TRBV28 and TRBJ2-1, with D unresolved. Trimming took 7 bases from V and 7 from J, leaving 20 bases between them. The CDR3 consists of 15 residues. Per germline, CDR1 MDHEN and CDR2 SYDVKM. The CDR3 loop reads CASTPPSLSINEQFF. The CDR3 nucleotides are TGTGCCAGCACCCCCCCCTCCCTGTCAATTAATGAGCAGTTCTTC.

The chain is built from TRBV19 and TRBJ1-2; D is unclear. Germline V gives CDR1 LNHDA, CDR2 SQIVND (reference sequence). Trimming removed 4 bases at V and 4 bases at J, with 13 bases between. This CDR3 is 14 amino acids long. The CDR3 loop is CASSNTDRGYGYTF. The CDR3 DNA sequence: TGTGCCAGTAGTAACACGGACCGTGGCTATGGCTACACCTTC.

In its sample, this clone was seen a few times. Other DNA sequences in the same sample also yield this CDR3. The chain has TRBV5-1 and TRBJ1-1; D gene ambiguous. V was pared by 3 bases and J by 1 base, with 1 base between. CDR3 length: 11 residues. Per the germline V gene, CDR1 is SGHRS and CDR2 is YFSETQ. Here the CDR3 DNA reads TGCGCCAGCAGCTCGAACACTGAAGCTTTCTTT. This sequence encodes CASSSNTEAFF.

V usage is TRBV5-8 and J usage is TRBJ2-1, with D possibly matching TRBD2 (6 bases). V was shortened by 2 bases and J by 0 bases, with 9 bases between the two germline ends. The CDR3 runs to 15 residues. Germline assignment: CDR1 SGHTS and CDR2 YDEGEE. CDR3 sequence reads: CASSFSGASYNEQFF. The CDR3 DNA sequence: TGTGCCAGCAGCTTTAGCGGCGCCTCCTACAATGAGCAGTTCTTC.

This clone has just a few counts. The identical CDR3 is also encoded by other nucleotide sequences in the sample. The chain uses TRBV5-1 and TRBJ2-7; TRBD1 aligns across 11 bases. This CDR3 has 14 amino acids. V lost 4 bases, J lost 6 bases, and 6 bases stayed unmatched. From germline, CDR1 is SGHRS and CDR2 YFSETQ. The CDR3 reads CASSPGTGGLEQYF. DNA of the CDR3: TGCGCCAGCAGCCCGGGGACAGGGGGGCTCGAGCAGTACTTC.

The chain is built from TRBV30 and TRBJ2-5, with D perhaps matching TRBD2 (5 bases). Germline lookup yields CDR1 GTSNPN and CDR2 SVGIG (reference sequence). Trimming took 4 bases from V and 0 from J, leaving 15 bases between them. There are 15 residues in the CDR3. This CDR3 reads CAWTHPAGNQETQYF. CDR3 coding DNA: TGTGCCTGGACCCACCCGGCCGGGAACCAAGAGACCCAGTACTTC.

The chain couples TRBV29-1 to TRBJ1-5; 10 nucleotides align to TRBD1. The length of the CDR3 is 14 residues. Looked up from germline, CDR1 is SQVTM and CDR2 is ANQGSEA. Trimming took 6 bases from V and 6 from J; bases not matched to a gene: 8. This CDR3 reads CSVGTGDFSQPQHF. CDR3 DNA sequence: TGCAGCGTAGGGACAGGGGATTTCAGTCAGCCCCAGCATTTT. Using reference TRBV29-1 and TRBJ1-5 for the parts outside the CDR3, the full variable domain is SAVISQKPSRDICQRGTSLTIQCQVDSQVTMMFWYRQQPGQSLTLIATANQGSEATYESGFVIDKFPISRPNLTFSTLTVSNMSPEDSSIYLCSVGTGDFSQPQHFGDGTRLSIL.

The chain joins TRBV25-1 to TRBJ2-5, with 8 bases aligning to TRBD2. This CDR3 has 15 amino acids. V gave up 3 bases and J gave up 5 bases; unmatched junction bases: 8. The V gene's germline CDR1 is MGHDK and CDR2 SYGVNS. The CDR3 loop reads CASSEGTRLRETQYF. DNA of the CDR3: TGTGCCAGCAGTGAGGGGACTAGATTGCGGGAGACCCAGTACTTC. The variable domain in full, with the rest retrieved from reference TRBV25-1 and TRBJ2-5, is EADIYQTPRYLVIGTGKKITLECSQTMGHDKMYWYQQDPGMELHLIHYSYGVNSTEKGDLSSESTVSRIRTEHFPLTLESARPSHTSQYLCASSEGTRLRETQYFGPGTRLLVL.

The chain combines TRBV14 with TRBJ2-1, with 11 bases identical to TRBD2. The CDR3 covers 16 residues. With V trimmed by 1 base and J by 11 bases, 10 bases remained unmatched. Looked up from germline, CDR1 is SGHDN and CDR2 is FVKESK. This CDR3 reads CASSQGPGTSGGKQFF. Written as DNA, the CDR3 is TGTGCCAGCAGCCAAGGGCCTGGGACTAGCGGAGGAAAGCAGTTCTTC.

V gene TRBV30 combines with J gene TRBJ1-5; 7 nucleotides match TRBD1. The V and J ends lost 2 bases and 5 bases, in that order; junction bases with no gene match: 6. The length of the CDR3 is 14 residues. CDR1 is GTSNPN, CDR2 SVGIG, per germline (reference sequence). This chain's CDR3 is CAWSPGTAYQPQHF. The DNA for the CDR3 is TGTGCCTGGAGTCCCGGGACAGCCTATCAGCCCCAGCATTTT.

The genes are TRBV4-1 and TRBJ2-2; D is possibly TRBD1 or TRBD2 (5 bases each). Germline V gene sequence: CDR1 MGHRA, CDR2 YSYEKL. The V and J ends lost 1 base and 6 bases respectively, with 12 bases between them. CDR3 size: 15 residues. CDR3 nucleotide sequence: TGCGCCAGCAGCCAAGGGGGCAGAGGGTCCGGGGAGCTGTTTTTT. This encodes CASSQGGRGSGELFF.

As DNA, the CDR3 is TGTGCCAGCAGCCCGAGAGGACTAGCGGACACCTACGAGCAGTACTTC. Translation: CASSPRGLADTYEQYF. This chain links TRBV7-9 with TRBJ2-7, with TRBD2 matching over 10 bases. This CDR3 contains 16 residues. Trimming at V came to 5 bases and at J to 2 bases, leaving 9 bases not matched to a gene. Per the germline V gene, CDR1 is SEHNR and CDR2 is FQNEAQ (reference sequence).

J is TRBJ1-5 and V is TRBV5-5, with 10 bases matching TRBD1. CDR1 and CDR2 (germline): SGHKS, YYEKEE (reference sequence). The CDR3 loop spans 15 amino acids. V lost 4 bases and J lost 9; bases outside the gene matches: 10. Here the CDR3 DNA reads TGTGCCAGCAGCCCCGGGACAGGGGAGATGAGGCCCCAGCATTTT. Protein product: CASSPGTGEMRPQHF.

This chain joins TRBV25-1 and TRBJ1-4; D may be TRBD1 (5 bases). Germline V lookup: CDR1 MGHDK, CDR2 SYGVNS. Trimming stripped 10 bases from V and 3 bases from J, with 12 bases between. The CDR3 covers 13 residues. CDR3 in amino acids: CATAGFANEKLFF. CDR3 nucleotide sequence: TGTGCCACCGCAGGGTTCGCTAATGAAAAACTGTTTTTT.

This chain uses TRBV7-9 with TRBJ1-1; D is unclear. The germline gives CDR1 SEHNR, CDR2 FQNEAQ (reference sequence). The CDR3 contains 14 residues. Trimming cost V 7 bases and J 3 bases, with 15 bases left between them. CDR3 in amino acids: CASTLAGPHTEAFF. The CDR3 DNA is TGTGCCAGCACCCTAGCGGGTCCCCACACTGAAGCTTTCTTT.

This chain links TRBV11-2 with TRBJ2-7; D remains unclear. Trimming took off 5 bases at V and 0 bases at J, with 11 bases between the two ends. This CDR3 has 14 residues. Germline CDR1 is SGHAT and CDR2 is FQNNGV. The CDR3 is CASSTKVRSYEQYF. CDR3 coding DNA: TGTGCCAGCAGCACGAAGGTTCGCTCCTACGAGCAGTACTTC.